Following are 15 T cell receptor beta chains from one sample sequenced in a study of cytotoxic CD8 clonotypes in ibrutinib-treated CLL. Generated by immunoSEQ multiplex PCR, the TCRdb table keeps only in-frame clones and is missing some. The table lists over 100,000 clones, 75% to 90% of them singletons. Source: PBMCs, taken after 24 months of ibrutinib treatment. All receptors derive from a human donor with chronic lymphocytic leukemia.

The genes are TRBV4-1 and TRBJ1-5; TRBD1 might be the D (5 bases). V was trimmed by 0 bases and J by 7 bases, leaving 16 bases between them. CDR3 size: 16 residues. Per germline, CDR1 MGHRA and CDR2 YSYEKL. CDR3 nucleotide sequence: TGCGCCAGCAGCCAAGAGAGCGTCGTAGGGGTCCAGCCCCAGCATTTT. It yields the protein CASSQESVVGVQPQHF.

This chain connects TRBV25-1 to TRBJ1-6; possibly TRBD1 for D (5 bases). CDR3 length: 16 residues. V was shortened by 2 bases and J by 6 bases, with 14 bases between the two germline ends. The germline CDR1 and CDR2 sequences are MGHDK and SYGVNS. In DNA, the CDR3 is TGTGCCAGCAGTGAAGAAGGGGTCGGAGGTAATTCACCCCTCCACTTT. Translation: CASSEEGVGGNSPLHF.

The table lists this clone with a few counts. The rearrangement uses TRBV4-2 and TRBJ1-6; tentative D call: TRBD1 (6 bases). The germline V gene encodes CDR1 LGHNA and CDR2 YNFKEQ. V gave up 0 bases and J gave up 4 bases, with 7 bases separating them. This CDR3 has 15 amino acids. Here the CDR3 DNA reads TGTGCCAGCAGCCAAGACACAGGGTATAATTCACCCCTCCACTTT. Its protein product is CASSQDTGYNSPLHF.

This clone was seen just once. The genes are TRBV5-1 and TRBJ2-7; TRBD1 aligns across 11 bases. The CDR3 sequence is 14 residues long. The V segment lost 5 bases and the J segment 4 bases; nucleotides outside the gene matches: 5. The germline V gene encodes CDR1 SGHRS and CDR2 YFSETQ. DNA of the CDR3: TGCGCCAGCAGACCCGGGACAGGGGGTTACGAGCAGTACTTC. Translation gives CASRPGTGGYEQYF.

J is TRBJ1-4 and V is TRBV7-9; D call uncertain. Trimming left V 5 bases short and J 5 bases short, with 12 bases between. CDR1 and CDR2 (germline): SEHNR, FQNEAQ (reference sequence). The CDR3 is 14 residues long. The CDR3 region has the DNA TGTGCCAGCAGCCAAGGCGGAGCGAATGAAAAACTGTTTTTT. Translation gives CASSQGGANEKLFF. Using reference TRBV7-9 and TRBJ1-4 for the parts outside the CDR3, the full variable domain is DTGVSQNPRHKITKRGQNVTFRCDPISEHNRLYWYRQTLGQGPEFLTYFQNEAQLEKSRLLSDRFSAERPKGSFSTLEIQRTEQGDSAMYLCASSQGGANEKLFFGSGTQLSVL.

V usage is TRBV7-8 and J usage is TRBJ1-5; weak D call: TRBD1 (6 bases). This CDR3 is 14 amino acids long. Germline CDR1 SGHVS, CDR2 FQNEAQ. V lost 5 bases and J 4 bases, leaving 12 bases between the germline ends. The CDR3 is CASSHGGLNQPQHF. As DNA, the CDR3 is TGTGCCAGCAGCCATGGGGGCCTAAATCAGCCCCAGCATTTT.

This clone was seen once. V gene TRBV2 combines with J gene TRBJ2-5, with a tentative D call TRBD1 (5 bases). Germline V gene sequence: CDR1 SNHLY, CDR2 FYNNEI. V was shortened by 9 bases and J by 5 bases, with 10 bases between the two germline ends. CDR3 size: 11 residues. The CDR3 loop reads CARHKGETQYF. CDR3 nucleotide sequence: TGTGCCAGACACAAGGGGGAGACCCAGTACTTC.

CDR3 region: CASSQDSGGRSGELFF. For the CDR3, the DNA is TGTGCCAGCAGCCAAGATAGCGGGGGGCGGAGCGGGGAGCTGTTTTTT. The V gene is TRBV4-2, the J gene TRBJ2-2; 10 bases are a match to TRBD2. The length of the CDR3 is 16 residues. Germline CDR1 reads LGHNA; CDR2 reads YNFKEQ. V lost 0 bases and J lost 7; bases outside the gene matches: 5.

The chain recombines TRBV28 with TRBJ2-7; the D gene is possibly TRBD1 (6 bases). Trimming took off 4 bases at V and 5 bases at J, with 15 bases between the two ends. The germline V gene encodes CDR1 MDHEN and CDR2 SYDVKM. The CDR3 runs 14 residues. The CDR3: CASSSMGEGDEQYF. In DNA, the CDR3 is TGTGCCAGCAGTTCTATGGGAGAGGGGGACGAGCAGTACTTC.

J is TRBJ2-2 and V is TRBV9; TRBD2 is a possible D gene (6 bases). Deletions cut 4 bases from V and 1 base from J, with 11 bases between. Germline CDR1 reads SGDLS; CDR2 reads YYNGEE. The CDR3 extends over 15 amino acids. The CDR3 region is CASSRGLQNTGELFF. The CDR3 bases are TGTGCCAGCAGCCGGGGGTTGCAGAACACCGGGGAGCTGTTTTTT.

This chain connects TRBV19 to TRBJ2-3, with 9 bases identical to TRBD2. CDR3 length: 16 amino acids. V was pared by 3 bases and J by 4 bases, with 8 bases of the junction left unmatched. Germline V gives CDR1 LNHDA, CDR2 SQIVND (reference sequence). The CDR3 loop reads CASSILTSGSSDTQYF. The CDR3 bases are TGTGCCAGTAGTATTTTGACTAGCGGTTCTTCAGATACGCAGTATTTT. Full variable domain (rest looked up from reference TRBV19 and TRBJ2-3): DGGITQSPKYLFRKEGQNVTLSCEQNLNHDAMYWYRQDPGQGLRLIYYSQIVNDFQKGDIAEGYSVSREKKESFPLTVTSAQKNPTAFYLCASSILTSGSSDTQYFGPGTRLTVL.

This rearrangement joins TRBV6-6 to TRBJ1-5; tentatively, D is TRBD1 (5 bases). V was shortened by 5 bases and J by 4 bases, with 9 bases between the two germline ends. The CDR3 is 13 amino acids. Germline V CDR1 and CDR2: MNHNY, SVGAGI (reference sequence). This chain's CDR3 is CASSPGGNQPQHF. The CDR3 DNA reads TGTGCCAGCAGTCCGGGGGGGAATCAGCCCCAGCATTTT.

This chain links TRBV6-5 with TRBJ2-3, with 9 nucleotides matching TRBD1. Germline-derived CDR1 and CDR2 are MNHEY and SVGAGI. V lost 4 bases to trimming and J lost 7 bases; unmatched junction nucleotides: 9. CDR3 size: 15 residues. The CDR3 bases are TGTGCCAGCAGTTTCGCTACCACAGGGGGCAATACGCAGTATTTT. It translates to CASSFATTGGNTQYF.

The CDR3 DNA is TGTGCCAGCAGCTTAGATTTCCAGGGGAGGAGGGAGACCCAGTACTTC. Protein product: CASSLDFQGRRETQYF. The chain joins TRBV11-2 to TRBJ2-5, with D tentatively TRBD1 or TRBD2 (6 bases each). The CDR3 loop spans 16 amino acids. Trimming cost V 0 bases and J 5 bases, with 16 bases left between them. CDR1 and CDR2 from the germline V gene are SGHAT and FQNNGV.

The rearrangement joins TRBV5-4 to TRBJ1-6, with D hard to call. Trimming removed 1 base at V and 0 bases at J, with 11 bases between. Germline CDR1 reads SGHNT; CDR2 reads YYREEE (reference sequence). CDR3 length equals 17 residues. The CDR3 DNA reads TGTGCCAGCAGCTTGAATCCGAGGAGCTCCTATAATTCACCCCTCCACTTT. Its translation is CASSLNPRSSYNSPLHF.